The entry below gives a single T cell receptor (beta chain) sequence along with its context. This clonotype was seen a handful of times. Its antigen is unknown. No quality values exist for individual bases; no much larger clone is one base distant. The Immunoverse kit was used to build TCR libraries from roughly 370 ng RNA, with molecular barcoded adaptors covering alpha/delta and beta/gamma chains. The same RNA used for transcriptome sequencing was used for TCR library preparation. An Illumina HiSeq 4000 with 2 x 150 cycles was used to sequence the TCR libraries. Turning to the authors' computational methods: MiXCR aligned TCR reads to human V, D, J and C references and assembled the aligned reads into CDR3 clonotypes, with quality filtering and error correction included. The tcR package in R was used for analysis of clonotype counts and gene usage diversity. For inspection of raw mapping reads, RNA-seq reads were mapped by STAR aligner version 2.5.3a onto GRCh37 of the human genome. To test the effect of sequencing depth on detected clonotypes, IR-seq fastq files were randomly downsampled using Seqtk 1.3. TCRdb itself trimmed the public reads at Q25 with fastp, ran MiXCR and retained productive beta chains. Rows with a matching CDR3 protein are joined into one entry that keeps the most common DNA and genes. TCRdb assigned the V and J calls; the authors' analysis was not used. Here the sample has tens of thousands of distinct CDR3 sequences; roughly a fifth occur a single time. The ten largest account for around 9.9% of the sample.

The germline V gene (reference sequence) provides CDR1 SEHNR and CDR2 FQNEAQ. V was cut back by 5 bases and J by 0 bases, leaving a gap of 11 bases between them. The CDR3 covers 15 residues, taking in both the cysteine and the phenylalanine. The only DNA kept is the CDR3, 45 bases in frame from the first base. The data were taken from a study of read filtering for tumor transcriptome and immune sequencing (dated by TCRdb to 2018 to 2020). As for the study more broadly: Of the patients in the cohort, about 17 were male and over 11 were female, and their mean age was about 69 years, with a range of about 45 to 85. One of the main goals was to work out a read-filtering strategy for immune repertoire data, in particular whether clonotypes backed by only a single read should be removed. Using the same bone marrow samples, the study compared TCR repertoires obtained by targeted immune repertoire sequencing with those obtained by bulk whole-transcriptome sequencing. After DNase treatment, whole-transcriptome libraries were prepared with the TruSeq RNA Access Library Prep Kit. Under revised international staging, about 8 patients fell into R-ISS I, 15 or so into R-ISS II and more than five into R-ISS III. TCR-region mapped reads per sample ranged from about 3.5 to 10.27 million with IR-seq versus only roughly 85 to 1273 with RNA-seq. Beyond this particular receptor, the publication reports: The sorted CD138-negative fraction was composed of a mixed bone marrow immune population rather than of purified T cells. Single-read clonotypes made up approximately 84% of clonotypes but only approximately 3.5% of total reads in IR-seq, compared with roughly 70% of clonotypes and roughly 49% of reads in RNA-seq. Clonotypes were captured by IR-seq at much higher depth and more reliably than by RNA-seq, and smaller IR-seq throughput was sufficient for identification of most shared clonotypes. Removing single-read clonotypes increased the correlation between IR-seq and RNA-seq shared clonotype proportions.

Every patient had bone marrow sampled at the time of active disease. Ficoll-Hypaque density gradient centrifugation was used to isolate the bone marrow mononuclear cells. Myeloma plasma cells were removed and CD138-negative cells were obtained by negative selection following labeling with CD138 magnetic microbeads on a MACS separator. Purity of the isolated cells was checked by flow cytometry on an Attune NxT using CD138 antibodies. Total RNA was extracted with TRIzol reagent and quantified with a NanoDrop spectrophotometer. Paired RNA-seq and IR-seq were performed on each patient's CD138-negative bone marrow sample.

Sequenced sample: a population of CD138-negative cells sorted from bone marrow. Taken with the paper, the label for cell subset or site translates to: bone marrow mononuclear cells depleted of CD138+ plasma/myeloma cells by negative magnetic selection. The chain joins TRBV7-9 to TRBJ1-3, with a weak D call of TRBD1 (5 bases match). This receptor was taken from a donor at least 40 years old with multiple myeloma. The DNA sequence is TGTGCCAGCAGCCAAGGACAAACCTCTGGAAACACCATATATTTT. Translated, it reads CASSQGQTSGNTIYF.